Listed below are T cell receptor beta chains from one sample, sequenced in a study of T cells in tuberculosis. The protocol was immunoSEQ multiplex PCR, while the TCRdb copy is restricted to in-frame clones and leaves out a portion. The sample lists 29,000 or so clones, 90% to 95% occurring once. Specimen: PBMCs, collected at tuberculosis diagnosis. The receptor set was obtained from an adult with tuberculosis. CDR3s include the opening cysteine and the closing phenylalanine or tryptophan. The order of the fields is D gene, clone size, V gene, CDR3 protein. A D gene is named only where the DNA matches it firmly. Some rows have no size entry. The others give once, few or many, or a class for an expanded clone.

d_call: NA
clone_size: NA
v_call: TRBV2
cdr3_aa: CASIPDSKSSLGYTF

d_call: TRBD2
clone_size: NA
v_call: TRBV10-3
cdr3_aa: CAISIQNGRAGGEQFF

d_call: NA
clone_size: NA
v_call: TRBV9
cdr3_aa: CASSVLSGYGYTF

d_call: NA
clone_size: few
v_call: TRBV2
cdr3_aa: CASSETLGQGKGYTF

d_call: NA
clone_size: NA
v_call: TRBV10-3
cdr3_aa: CAISGSSAGRSGNTIYF

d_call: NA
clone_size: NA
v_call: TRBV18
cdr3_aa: CASPRPGSRRAFF

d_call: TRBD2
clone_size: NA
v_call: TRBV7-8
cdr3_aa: CASSGGGNEQFF

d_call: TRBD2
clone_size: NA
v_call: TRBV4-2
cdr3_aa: CASSLEGTSGGNEQFF

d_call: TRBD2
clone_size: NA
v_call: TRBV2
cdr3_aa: CASSDIAGGTYEQYF

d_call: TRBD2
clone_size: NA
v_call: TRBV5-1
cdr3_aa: CASSLESGRESYEQYF

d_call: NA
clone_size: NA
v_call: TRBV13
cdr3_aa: CASSLEGGYEQYF

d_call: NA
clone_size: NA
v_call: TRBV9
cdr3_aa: CASSVGGDPFTEAFF

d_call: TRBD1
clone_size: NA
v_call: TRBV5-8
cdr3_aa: CASSKTGGGNQPQHF

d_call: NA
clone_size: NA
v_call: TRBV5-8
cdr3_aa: CASSLSGQTGELFF

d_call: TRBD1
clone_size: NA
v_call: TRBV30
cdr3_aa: CAWNSKGQGNYGYTF

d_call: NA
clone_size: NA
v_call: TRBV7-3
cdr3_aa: CASSLEGNTEAFF

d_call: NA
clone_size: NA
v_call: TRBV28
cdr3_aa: CASRPGTDSSYEQYF

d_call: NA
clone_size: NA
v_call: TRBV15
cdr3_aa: CATSRDQNRESSYEQYF

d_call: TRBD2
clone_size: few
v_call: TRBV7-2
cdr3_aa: CASSHYPAGDNEQFF

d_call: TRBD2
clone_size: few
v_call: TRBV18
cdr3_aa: CASSPGATSGGRSTDTQYF

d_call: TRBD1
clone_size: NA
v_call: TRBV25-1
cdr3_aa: CASSDPGTGMNTEAFF

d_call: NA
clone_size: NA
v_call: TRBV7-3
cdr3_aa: CASSLAFMTSYEQYF

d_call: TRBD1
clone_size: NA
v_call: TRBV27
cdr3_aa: CASKGNRGHTGELFF

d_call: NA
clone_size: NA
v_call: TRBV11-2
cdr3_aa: CASSLSGGGGYTF

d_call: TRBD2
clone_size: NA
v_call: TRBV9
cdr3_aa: CASSSRTSGRNEQFF

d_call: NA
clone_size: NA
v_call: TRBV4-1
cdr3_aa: CASSQFFSGELFF

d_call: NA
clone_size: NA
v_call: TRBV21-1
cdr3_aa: CASSRNVDRVAQPQHF

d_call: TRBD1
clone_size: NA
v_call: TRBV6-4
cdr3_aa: CASSARTGCCYEQYF